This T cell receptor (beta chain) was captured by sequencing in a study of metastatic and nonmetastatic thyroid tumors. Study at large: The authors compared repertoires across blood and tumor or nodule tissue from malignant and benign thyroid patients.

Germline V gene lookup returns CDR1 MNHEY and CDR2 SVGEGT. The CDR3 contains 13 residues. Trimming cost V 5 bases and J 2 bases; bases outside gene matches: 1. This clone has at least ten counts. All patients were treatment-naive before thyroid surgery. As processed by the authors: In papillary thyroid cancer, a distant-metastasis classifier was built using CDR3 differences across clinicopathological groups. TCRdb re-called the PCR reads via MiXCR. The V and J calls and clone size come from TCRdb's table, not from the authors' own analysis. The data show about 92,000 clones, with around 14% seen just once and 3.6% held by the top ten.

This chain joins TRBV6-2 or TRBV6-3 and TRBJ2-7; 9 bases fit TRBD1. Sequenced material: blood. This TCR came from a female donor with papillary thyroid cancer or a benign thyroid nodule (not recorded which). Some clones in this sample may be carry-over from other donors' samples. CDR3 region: CASSGQGPYEQYF. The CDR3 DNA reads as TGTGCCAGCAGTGGACAGGGGCCCTACGAGCAGTACTTC.